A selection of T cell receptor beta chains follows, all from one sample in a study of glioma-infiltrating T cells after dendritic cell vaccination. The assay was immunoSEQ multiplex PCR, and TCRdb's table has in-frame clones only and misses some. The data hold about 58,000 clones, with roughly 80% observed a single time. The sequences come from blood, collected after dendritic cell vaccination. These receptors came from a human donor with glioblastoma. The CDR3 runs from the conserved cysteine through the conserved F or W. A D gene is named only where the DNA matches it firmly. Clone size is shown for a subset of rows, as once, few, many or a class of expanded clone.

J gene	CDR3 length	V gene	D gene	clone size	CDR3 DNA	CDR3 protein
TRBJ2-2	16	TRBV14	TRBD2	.	TGTGCCAGCAGCCATACTAGCGGAGCGAACACCGGGGAGCTGTTTTTT	CASSHTSGANTGELFF
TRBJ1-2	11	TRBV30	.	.	TGTGCCTGGGGAACAGGTTATGGCTACACCTTC	CAWGTGYGYTF
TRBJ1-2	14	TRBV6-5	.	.	TGTGCCAGCAGTTACATGCAGGGGAGCTATGGCTACACCTTC	CASSYMQGSYGYTF
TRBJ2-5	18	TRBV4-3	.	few	TGCGCCAGCAGCCAAGAGCTGGGGGCCAAAACGTACCAAGAGACCCAGTACTTC	CASSQELGAKTYQETQYF
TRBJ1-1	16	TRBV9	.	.	TGTGCCAGCAGGGAACTAACGACAGACTTGAACACTGAAGCTTTCTTT	CASRELTTDLNTEAFF
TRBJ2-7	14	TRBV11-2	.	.	TGTGCCAGCAGGCCCTGGCGGGGCCTGTACGAGCAGTACTTC	CASRPWRGLYEQYF
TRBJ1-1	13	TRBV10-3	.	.	TGTGCCACCGCGGGGGCGCGAGAAGGTGAAGCTTTCTTT	CATAGAREGEAFF
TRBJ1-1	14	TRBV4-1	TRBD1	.	TGCGCCAGCAGCCCGGGACAGGGCGGGACTGAAGCTTTCTTT	CASSPGQGGTEAFF
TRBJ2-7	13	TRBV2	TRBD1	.	TGTGCCAGCAAGGGGGCAGTAACCTACGAGCAGTACTTC	CASKGAVTYEQYF
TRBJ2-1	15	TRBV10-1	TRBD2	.	TGCGCCAGCAGTGAGGCTAGCGGGGTTGACAATGAGCAGTTCTTC	CASSEASGVDNEQFF
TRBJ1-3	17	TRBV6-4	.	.	TGTGCCAGCAGTGACTCAAGATCACACCACTCTGGAAACACCATATATTTT	CASSDSRSHHSGNTIYF
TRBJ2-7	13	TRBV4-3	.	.	TGCGCCAGCAGCCAGGTACTTTGGTACGAGCAGTACTTC	CASSQVLWYEQYF
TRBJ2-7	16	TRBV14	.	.	TGTGCCAGCAGCCAAGTCGGTGGGGCGAACTCCTACGAGCAGTACTTC	CASSQVGGANSYEQYF
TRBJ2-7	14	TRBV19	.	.	TGTGCCAGTAGTATAGTCGGGGGTTGGGACGAGCAGTACTTC	CASSIVGGWDEQYF
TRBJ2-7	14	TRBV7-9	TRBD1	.	TGTGCCAGCAGGTCCCGGGACAGGCCCTACGAGCAGTACTTC	CASRSRDRPYEQYF
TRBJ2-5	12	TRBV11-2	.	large	TGTGCCAGTGGAGGGTCACAAGAGACCCAGTACTTC	CASGGSQETQYF
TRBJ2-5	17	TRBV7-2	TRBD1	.	TGTGCCAGCAGCTCAACGACAGGGCCCGATAAAATGGAGACCCAGTACTTC	CASSSTTGPDKMETQYF
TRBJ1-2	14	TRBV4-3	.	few	TGCGCCAGCAGCCAGCCGGGGGACGCCGGGGGCTACACCTTC	CASSQPGDAGGYTF
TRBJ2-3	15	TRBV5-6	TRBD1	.	TGTGCCAGCAGAGACAGGGTGTGGCGAGCAGATACGCAGTATTTT	CASRDRVWRADTQYF
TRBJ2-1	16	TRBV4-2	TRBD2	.	TGTGCCAGCAGCCTCGGACTAGCGGGGGGTAACAATGAGCAGTTCTTC	CASSLGLAGGNNEQFF
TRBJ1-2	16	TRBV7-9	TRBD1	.	TGTGCCAGCAGCAATCGACAGGGGGAGTTTAACTATGGCTACACCTTC	CASSNRQGEFNYGYTF
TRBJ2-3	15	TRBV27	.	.	TGTGCCAGCAGTTCTAGAGGGAGAAGCACAGATACGCAGTATTTT	CASSSRGRSTDTQYF
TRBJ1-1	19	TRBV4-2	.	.	TGTGCCAGCAGCCAATCAACGGGTTCGCGGGCATTTCCCCTCGCCGAAGCTTTCTTT	CASSQSTGSRAFPLAEAFF
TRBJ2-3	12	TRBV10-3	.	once	TGTGCCATCAGAGAGGGAGCTGATACGCAGTATTTT	CAIREGADTQYF
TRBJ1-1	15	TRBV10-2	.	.	TGCGCCAGCAGTGAATGGGGGGGACAGAACACTGAAGCTTTCTTT	CASSEWGGQNTEAFF
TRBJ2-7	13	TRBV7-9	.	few	TGTGCCAGCAGCTCCACCGGACTCTACGAGCAGTACTTC	CASSSTGLYEQYF
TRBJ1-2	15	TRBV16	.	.	TGTGCCAGCAGCCGGGCTCAGGGGCTCGACTATGGCTACACCTTC	CASSRAQGLDYGYTF
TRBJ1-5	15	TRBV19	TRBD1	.	TGTGCCAGTAGTACCTGGACAGGGAATAATCAGCCCCAGCATTTT	CASSTWTGNNQPQHF
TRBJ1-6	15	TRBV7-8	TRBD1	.	TGTGCCAGCAGCCCCGGGACAGGCGACAATTCACCCCTCCACTTT	CASSPGTGDNSPLHF
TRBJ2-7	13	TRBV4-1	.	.	TGCGCCAGCAGCCGAGACTACAACTACGAGCAGTACTTC	CASSRDYNYEQYF
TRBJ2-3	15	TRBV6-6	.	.	TGTGCCAGCAGTTACGCGGCAGGGAAGAGCAGAACGCAGTATTTT	CASSYAAGKSRTQYF
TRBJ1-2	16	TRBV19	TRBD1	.	TGTGCCAGTAGTACCCGGGACAGGGGTCATATGGATGGCTACACCTTC	CASSTRDRGHMDGYTF
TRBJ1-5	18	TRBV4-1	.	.	TGCGCCAGCAGCCAATCGGGGTGGCGGAGAACCTCGAATCAGCCCCAGCATTTT	CASSQSGWRRTSNQPQHF
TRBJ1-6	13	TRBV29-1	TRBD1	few	TGCAGCGTTGAGACGGACAGGGATTCACCCCTCCACTTT	CSVETDRDSPLHF
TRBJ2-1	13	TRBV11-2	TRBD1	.	TGTGCCAGCAGCCCAGGGGGCGGGGATGAGCAGTTCTTC	CASSPGGGDEQFF
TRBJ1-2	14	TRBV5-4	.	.	TGTGCCAGCAGCGCGGACATCCCCAGCTATGGCTACACCTTC	CASSADIPSYGYTF
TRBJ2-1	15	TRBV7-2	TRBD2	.	TGTGCCAGCAGCGTCAGCGGGGTCGGGTACAATGAGCAGTTCTTC	CASSVSGVGYNEQFF
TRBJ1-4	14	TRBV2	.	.	TGTGCCAGCAGCCTGGACATTCAGGGCGAAAAACTGTTTTTT	CASSLDIQGEKLFF
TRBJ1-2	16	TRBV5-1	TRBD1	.	TGCGCCAGCAGCCCGGATGACAGGGGGTTTGACTATGGCTACACCTTC	CASSPDDRGFDYGYTF
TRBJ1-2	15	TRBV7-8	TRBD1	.	TGTGCCAGCAGCTTAGCAGGGGGACAGGGACCTGGCTACACCTTC	CASSLAGGQGPGYTF
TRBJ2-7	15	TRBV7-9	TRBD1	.	TGTGCCAGCAGCTTAGGGGGGGACAGGACCTACGAGCAGTACTTC	CASSLGGDRTYEQYF
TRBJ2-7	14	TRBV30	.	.	TGTGCCTGGAGTGTTTCCCCCCGCGGTTCCGAGCAGTACTTC	CAWSVSPRGSEQYF
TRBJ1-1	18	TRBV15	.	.	TGTGCCACCAGGAAAGGAAGCGGACTTAGTACAGTAAGCGGTGAAGCTTTCTTT	CATRKGSGLSTVSGEAFF
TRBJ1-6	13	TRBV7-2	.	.	TGTGCCAGCAGTCTTGACTGGGATTCACCCCTCCACTTT	CASSLDWDSPLHF
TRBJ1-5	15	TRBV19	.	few	TGTGCCAGTAGTATAGATAGAGGGTTTGGGCAGCCCCAGCATTTT	CASSIDRGFGQPQHF
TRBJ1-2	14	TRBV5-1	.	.	TGCGCCAGCAGCTTGTCAACCGGTTCGTATGGCTACACCTTC	CASSLSTGSYGYTF
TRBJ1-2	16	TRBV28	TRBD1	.	TGTGCCAGCAGTATCTACAGGGGGCCTGAGGTGGATGGCTACACCTTC	CASSIYRGPEVDGYTF
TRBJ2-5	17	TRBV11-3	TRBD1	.	TGTGCCAGCAGCTTGACCCGGGACAGACAACTACAAGAGACCCAGTACTTC	CASSLTRDRQLQETQYF
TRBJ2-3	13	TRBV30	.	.	TGTGCCTGGATTAGCGTGATAACAGATACGCAGTATTTT	CAWISVITDTQYF
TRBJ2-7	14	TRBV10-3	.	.	TGTGCCATCAGTGAGTCCCAGAGCGCCTACGAGCAGTACTTC	CAISESQSAYEQYF
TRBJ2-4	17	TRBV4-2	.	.	TGTGCCAGCAGCCAAGAGGGGACGGAGGAGGGCAAAAACATTCAGTACTTC	CASSQEGTEEGKNIQYF
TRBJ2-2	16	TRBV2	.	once	TGTGCCAGCAGTCCCATGACTCCGTCGAACACCGGGGAGCTGTTTTTT	CASSPMTPSNTGELFF
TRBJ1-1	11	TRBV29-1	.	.	TGCAGCGTGGGTAATACAGGGAGTCCTTTCTTT	CSVGNTGSPFF
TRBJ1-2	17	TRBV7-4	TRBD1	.	TGTGCCAGCAGCCTTCCATGGGGACAGGTTAGTGGCTATGGCTACACCTTC	CASSLPWGQVSGYGYTF
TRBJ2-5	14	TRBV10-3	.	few	TGTGCCATCAGCGCGGGGCTTACGAGGGAGACCCAGTACTTC	CAISAGLTRETQYF